The rows below give T cell receptor beta chains drawn from one sample of a study of blood T cells in healthy people across ages. TCRdb re-analysed the 5' RACE reads in MiXCR, keeping a single row per CDR3 protein. The top ten clones hold roughly 18% of a sample with under 1,000,000 distinct CDR3 sequences, more than 35% of them seen once. The specimen sequenced was blood. The receptors derive from a man older than 75 in good health. The CDR3 runs from the conserved cysteine through the conserved F or W. The order of the fields is clone size, V gene, CDR3 length, D gene, J gene, CDR3 DNA, CDR3 protein. A D gene is named only where the DNA matches it firmly. Expanded clones get a size class; other rows say once, few or many, or leave the size out.

.,TRBV20-1,15,TRBD2,TRBJ2-3,TGCAGTGCTGGGACCGGGACTAGGAGCACAGATACGCAGTATTTT,CSAGTGTRSTDTQYF
.,TRBV7-2,15,TRBD1,TRBJ2-5,TGTGCCAGCAGCAGGGGGGCCAGGGGGCTTGAGACCCAGTACTTC,CASSRGARGLETQYF
few,TRBV27,14,.,TRBJ1-2,TGTGCCAGCAGTCCACTGGGTCGGTACTATGGCTACACCTTC,CASSPLGRYYGYTF
few,TRBV29-1,12,TRBD2,TRBJ2-5,TGCAGCGCTCTGACTAGCAAAGAGACCCAGTACTTC,CSALTSKETQYF
.,TRBV3-1,13,TRBD2,TRBJ2-5,TGTGCCAGCAGCATCGGACTAGAGGGGACCCAGTACTTC,CASSIGLEGTQYF
.,TRBV7-9,15,TRBD1,TRBJ1-1,TGTGCCAGCAGCTTAGGTCCGGGACAGGGGGCTGAAGCTTTCTTT,CASSLGPGQGAEAFF
.,TRBV7-2,15,.,TRBJ1-5,TGTGCCAGCAGCTTAAAGTCCGGGATAAATCAGCCCCAGCATTTT,CASSLKSGINQPQHF
few,TRBV29-1,12,.,TRBJ1-2,TGCAGCGTTGAAGATTCTGGGCCCGGCTACACCTTC,CSVEDSGPGYTF
.,TRBV7-9,12,.,TRBJ2-7,TGTGCCAGCAGCTTAGAGTCCCACAGGCAGTACTTC,CASSLESHRQYF
.,TRBV5-1,15,.,TRBJ1-5,TGCGCCAGCAGCTTGGGGGGACAACCAAATCAGCCCCAGCATTTT,CASSLGGQPNQPQHF
.,TRBV20-1,14,.,TRBJ2-7,TGCAGTGCGCCTCGTAGCGGCCCCTCCTACGAGCAGTACTTC,CSAPRSGPSYEQYF
.,TRBV5-1,16,.,TRBJ2-3,TGCGCCAGCAGCTTGCGGGGGGCTGTTAGCACAGATACGCAGTATTTT,CASSLRGAVSTDTQYF
many,TRBV29-1,11,.,TRBJ2-5,TGCAGCGTTGAAGATGCGGAGACCCAGTACTTC,CSVEDAETQYF
.,TRBV5-1,15,.,TRBJ2-3,TGCGCCAGCAGCTCGCGGCGGGCGGGCACAGATACGCAGTATTTT,CASSSRRAGTDTQYF
.,TRBV28,13,.,TRBJ1-5,TGTGCCAGCATCCAACAGAGCAATCAGCCCCAGCATTTT,CASIQQSNQPQHF
.,TRBV2,14,TRBD1,TRBJ2-3,TGTGCCAGCAGTCAACAGGGGCTACATGGTACGCAGTATTTT,CASSQQGLHGTQYF
.,TRBV5-6,15,TRBD1,TRBJ1-6,TGTGCCAGCAGCGACCGGGACAGGGTGAATTCACCCCTCCACTTT,CASSDRDRVNSPLHF
once,TRBV20-1,12,.,TRBJ2-1,TGCAGTGCTAGGGTGGCAGCCTACGAGCAGTTCTTC,CSARVAAYEQFF
many,TRBV5-1,12,.,TRBJ2-5,TGCGCCAGCAGCTTGGGGGCTGAGACCCAGTACTTC,CASSLGAETQYF
.,TRBV29-1,11,TRBD1,TRBJ2-1,TGCAGCGGACACAGGGGAAATGAGCGGTACTTC,CSGHRGNERYF
few,TRBV20-1,13,.,TRBJ1-2,TGCAGTGCTTCCCCGGGACACAGCGATGGCTACACCTTC,CSASPGHSDGYTF
.,TRBV12-3/TRBV12-4,13,.,TRBJ2-7,TGTGCCAGCAGGACCAGCTCCTACAATGAGCAGTACTTC,CASRTSSYNEQYF
.,TRBV2,12,.,TRBJ2-5,TGTGCCAGCGCTTTCACGGAAGAGACCCAGTACTTC,CASAFTEETQYF
many,TRBV6-2/TRBV6-3,12,TRBD2,TRBJ2-7,TGCGCCAGCAGCGGCGGGAGTTACGAGCAGTACTTC,CASSGGSYEQYF
.,TRBV5-1,15,.,TRBJ2-3,TGCGCCAGCAGTCTTAGGACTTCGACCACAGATACGCAGTATTTT,CASSLRTSTTDTQYF
few,TRBV2,16,.,TRBJ2-4,TGTGCCAGCAGTGACCTAGACGGGGGATGGAAAAACATTCAGTACTTC,CASSDLDGGWKNIQYF
.,TRBV20-1,16,.,TRBJ1-1,TGCAGTCCTAGAGTACGGGCGACGGGGATGAACACTGAAGCTTTCTTT,CSPRVRATGMNTEAFF
.,TRBV15,14,.,TRBJ1-4,TGTGCCACCGGCAGAGTATTTAGGGTTGGAAAACTGTTTTTT,CATGRVFRVGKLFF
few,TRBV5-6,16,.,TRBJ2-3,TGTGCCAGCAGCCGGATTCCTACAGGTTACACAGATACGCAGTATTTT,CASSRIPTGYTDTQYF
few,TRBV6-2/TRBV6-3,16,TRBD2,TRBJ2-1,TGTGCCAGCAGTTACTCACAGACTAGCGGATACAATGAGCAGTTCTTC,CASSYSQTSGYNEQFF
.,TRBV27,18,TRBD2,TRBJ2-1,TGTGCCAGCAGAGGACCCCGGGGGGCTAGCGGGAGATACAATGAGCAGTTCTTC,CASRGPRGASGRYNEQFF
.,TRBV9,14,TRBD1,TRBJ1-6,TGTGCCAGCAGCGTCGGCAGGGGGGAGGATCCCCTCCACTTT,CASSVGRGEDPLHF
.,TRBV12-3/TRBV12-4,14,.,TRBJ2-1,TGTGCCAGCAGTTTCGTTGGCGACTACAATGAGCAGTTCTTC,CASSFVGDYNEQFF
few,TRBV15,16,TRBD2,TRBJ2-1,TGTGCCACCAGCAGACTTACTAGCGGGATAAGGGATGAGCAGTTCTTC,CATSRLTSGIRDEQFF
.,TRBV28,11,.,TRBJ1-4,TGTGCCAGCACCAAATCCGGAATGCTGTTTTTT,CASTKSGMLFF
.,TRBV2,15,.,TRBJ1-5,TGTGCCAGCACTTTATCCTCGGTTGGGGCTCAGCCCCAGCATTTT,CASTLSSVGAQPQHF
.,TRBV4-3,14,.,TRBJ2-7,TGCGCCAGCAGCCAAGATTCACCCAGCCTCGAGCAGTACTTC,CASSQDSPSLEQYF
once,TRBV20-1,14,TRBD1,TRBJ1-1,TGCAGTGCCCTTACAGGGGGGATGAACACTGAAGCTTTCTTT,CSALTGGMNTEAFF
few,TRBV6-6,15,.,TRBJ2-5,TGTGCCAGCAGTCCCAGTAGCAGTTGGTTAGAGACCCAGTACTTC,CASSPSSSWLETQYF
.,TRBV6-1,14,TRBD2,TRBJ2-1,TGTGCCAGCACTGCTAGCGGGAGTTCTGGCGAGCAGTTCTTC,CASTASGSSGEQFF
.,TRBV20-1,17,.,TRBJ2-3,TGCAGTGCTAGAGACCAGTGGACGGGTCCTAGCACAGATACGCAGTATTTT,CSARDQWTGPSTDTQYF
few,TRBV30,12,TRBD2,TRBJ2-1,TGTGCCTGGAACCTAGCGGGAAATGAGCAGTTCTTC,CAWNLAGNEQFF
few,TRBV28,14,TRBD1,TRBJ2-3,TGTGCTAGCAGTTTCAGGGGGCTTACAGATACGCAGTATTTT,CASSFRGLTDTQYF
.,TRBV3-1,17,.,TRBJ2-7,TGTGCCAGCAGCCCGATAAGCCGCCAGAGCTCCTACAATGAGCAGTACTTC,CASSPISRQSSYNEQYF
.,TRBV10-3,14,.,TRBJ2-7,TGTGCCATCAGTGACCGGACAAGCAGCTCCGAGCAGTACTTC,CAISDRTSSSEQYF
.,TRBV6-5,14,.,TRBJ2-7,TGTGCCAGCTCCCCCCCAGGTACATCCTACGAGCAGTACTTC,CASSPPGTSYEQYF
.,TRBV20-1,13,.,TRBJ2-7,TGCAGTGCTAGGCGGCAGGGGACCTACGAGCAGTACTTC,CSARRQGTYEQYF
.,TRBV5-1,17,TRBD1,TRBJ2-1,TGCGCCAGCAGCCCAGACAGGGTCGGGTCCTACTACAATGAGCAGTTCTTC,CASSPDRVGSYYNEQFF
few,TRBV7-2,16,.,TRBJ2-5,TGTGCCAGCAGCTTACGGGAGTGGGCATCCGGAGGGACCCAGTACTTC,CASSLREWASGGTQYF